This T cell receptor beta chain came from a study of OX40 agonist ivuxolimab in advanced cancers. V was shortened by 0 bases and J by 1 base, with 7 bases between the two germline ends. CDR1 and CDR2 from the germline V gene are SGHNT and YYREEE (reference sequence). The CDR3 is 14 amino acids. Clones were read by immunoSEQ multiplex PCR, and TCRdb kept only the in-frame ones, dropping some. The sample lists fewer than 15,000 clones, less than 90% occurring once. This TCR was recovered from an adult with an advanced solid tumor such as melanoma, head and neck, liver or kidney cancer. This specimen was CD4+ or CD8+ T cells sorted from blood, taken in a trial of the OX40 agonist ivuxolimab. This rearrangement joins TRBV5-4 to TRBJ1-2, with D hard to call. The CDR3 loop is CASSLEADNYGYTF. DNA for the CDR3: TGTGCCAGCAGCTTGGAAGCGGATAACTATGGCTACACCTTC.